This TCR beta chain was found in a study of cytomegalovirus exposure and HLA in healthy donors (dated by TCRdb to about 2017). Regarding the complete study: An earlier analysis of around 600 of the donors reported approximately 290 Gb of sequence data and roughly 100 million unique TCR beta sequences from around 200 million T cells. All discovery cohort repertoires had been generated on a single sequencing platform. An earlier analysis of about 600 of the donors used high-throughput TCR beta sequencing to judge whether each TCR beta V gene segment behaved as functional or pseudogenic. To predict cytomegalovirus infection status, the study brought together high-throughput TCR immunosequencing, statistical association of individual TCRs with disease status, and machine learning. On average, roughly 200,000 unique TCR beta nucleotide sequences were sequenced per donor among 398 genotyped donors of the cohort, with about 19% of those sequences being non-productive. A later analysis re-examined previously published TCR beta repertoires from several hundred donors and added high-resolution HLA genotyping to investigate patterns of TCR occurrence. Genome-wide SNP genotypes for about three fifths of the roughly 670 donors were used in a later genetic analysis, which treated that subset as a discovery cohort. Typing coverage varied by locus: about 620-630 donors for A, B, C, DRB1 and DQB1; roughly 560 for DQA1; 606 for DPA1; some 470 for DPB1. The study was designed to test whether signatures of past pathogen exposure could be identified by cataloging public T cell receptors. The genetic ancestry cluster associated with self-reported Caucasian donors included 81% of the approximately 410 genotyped donors. Four or five DR-DQ haplotypes were handled as single units for association and clustering because linkage in the cohort was strong. Both class I and class II loci were covered by HLA typing, at four-digit resolution. About 310 gigabases of sequencing data and approximately 80 million unique TCR sequences were included in an early release covering around 650 HLA-typed donors. Rather than using new phenotypic data, the later analysis identified candidate immune exposures from TCR beta sequences and from how often those sequences occurred across donors. The study profiled the T cell repertoires of hundreds of subjects by immunosequencing and related them to cytomegalovirus serostatus. Along with the roughly 700-subject first cohort, a separate validation cohort of roughly 110 different subjects was used. Alongside the repertoire data, information on donor age, sex, ethnicity and CMV serostatus was compiled.

CDR1 and CDR2, per the germline V gene, are MRHNA and SNTAGT. The CDR3 runs 15 residues from the cysteine to the phenylalanine. The CDR3 DNA has 45 bases and is translated from base 1. V is cut back by 2 bases and J by 5 bases, with 2 bases in the junction unmatched. The cohort was made up of hundreds of healthy bone marrow donors. All cohort members were sampled while nominally healthy, although unrecorded immune exposures were likely present. The donor was CMV seronegative and was included in the group of a few hundred seronegative cohort members. A peripheral blood sample was provided by each donor, and peripheral blood mononuclear cells were used for TCR beta sequencing. Genomic DNA was extracted from the blood cell samples with the Qiagen DNeasy Blood Extraction Kit. The library was made by the immunoSEQ multiplex PCR assay. A mixture of 60 forward primers for TCR Vbeta segments and 13 reverse primers for TCR Jbeta segments was used in the multiplex PCR. Amplification of the CDR3 region of rearranged TCR beta genes was performed with a multiplex PCR assay on genomic DNA. On the Illumina HiSeq System, the amplified TCR beta libraries were sequenced as 87-base-pair reads. The authors' pipeline ran thus. In a later analysis, 70 million to 95 million unique TCR beta chains were counted across the 500 to 700 repertoires, and roughly 11 million of these chains were shared by at least two donors. A nearest-neighbor algorithm error-corrected the raw reads and collapsed the reads into unique sequences, merging closely related sequences to remove PCR and sequencing errors. Alignment of CDR3 sequences to IMGT reference sequences was used to assign V, D and J gene segments. For a sequence to be retained, a match of at least six nucleotides was required to both a V gene segment and a J gene segment. A rearrangement counted as productive if the CDR3 had no stop codons and remained in frame with V and J, and every other rearrangement counted as non-productive. CDR3 was defined according to IMGT convention as the region running from the second conserved V-encoded cysteine to the conserved J-encoded phenylalanine. The earlier analysis of about 500 of the donors excluded sequences that lacked an unambiguous match to a single V gene segment. An earlier analysis of some 610 of the donors called V segments functional above 56.7% productive rearrangements and segregating when the between-donor standard deviation exceeded 5%. A statistical classification framework was developed to diagnose cytomegalovirus status using the catalog of TCR beta chain sequences. In a later analysis, V and J genes were assigned by comparing TCR nucleotide sequences against IMGT/GENE-DB human TR gene sequences. Using the TCRdist pipeline, a later analysis assigned CDR3 sequences along with most-parsimonious VDJ recombination scenarios. A later analysis defined each TCR beta chain by its CDR3 amino acid sequence plus V-gene family, and excluded reads lacking a unique V-gene family. A later analysis removed 500 to 650 highly shared, low-generation-probability nucleotide sequences to deal with suspected cross-contamination and a sequencing artifact. In a later analysis, a clonal expansion index was calculated for each public chain from normalized within-repertoire ranks of inferred template counts. A later analysis computed generation probabilities with a VDJ recombination model fitted to out-of-frame rearrangements, and checked the results against IGoR. In a later analysis, hypergeometric tests were used to score TCR-TCR, TCR-HLA and TCR-CMV co-occurrence, with a repertoire-size bias correction applied to TCR pairs. In a later analysis, false discovery rates were estimated by permuting HLA or CMV assignments 20 times. In a later analysis, co-occurring TCRs were grouped using DBSCAN, and TCRdist sequence similarity was added for clustering within HLA-allele-positive subsets. Repertoires with fewer than 30,000 or more than 120,000 public chains were left out of co-occurrence clustering, as were five repertoires with anomalous nucleotide sharing. TCRdb stores this immuneACCESS table with in-frame sequences only. Part of the clones is absent; in the studies checked, under half of the shortfall reflects unresolved V genes, and no reason is known for the rest. V and J calls and clone size are those listed in that table; D and trimming were worked out from the DNA. The sample profile shows about 210,000 clones; roughly 87% of them were found once. Less than 1.3% of the sample is in the top ten clones.

Findings and caveats that apply to the study as a whole: Because some donors lacked HLA typing at each locus, the association tests relied only on the typed subset. In an earlier analysis of 587 of the donors, most TCR beta V segments appeared in productive rearrangements about 90% or about 30% of the time, broadly matching IMGT annotations. The classifier was reported to diagnose cytomegalovirus status with high specificity and sensitivity in both the original cohort and the validation cohort. According to a later analysis, most CMV-associated TCR beta chains appeared to be HLA-restricted, and the HLA associations seemed to be driven largely by CMV exposure. Strong co-occurrence of HLA alleles, especially DR and DQ, made assigning TCR associations to individual alleles difficult. A further reported finding was that TCR beta sequences accurately predicted the HLA-A and HLA-B alleles for most subjects in the first cohort. It was suggested by the authors that the approach could potentially be generalized to other disease states and immunological phenotypes. Immune exposure information for the cohort was limited to CMV serostatus. The study listed 150 to 200 TCR beta chains as associated with cytomegalovirus. According to a later genetic analysis, donors in an Asian-associated ancestry cluster had fewer N-insertions in productive TCRs than the roughly 700-donor mean. Linkage disequilibrium might explain the correlated functional status among segregating V segments, but an unknown experimental factor could not be excluded. In a later analysis, HLA-associated TCR beta chains showed more clonal expansion and lower generation probabilities than non-associated chains that were equally common. In this cohort, only TCR beta chains were sequenced, and detectable features were limited by the absence of alpha or paired-chain data. An association between a missense DCLRE1C variant and V-gene and J-gene trimming of TCR beta chains was found in a later genetic analysis and replicated in an independent cohort. Because counts were too low, approximately 15 rarely observed V segments, including chromosome 9 orphons, were excluded from the earlier analysis of under 650 of the donors. According to a later analysis, TCR association rates differed among HLA loci, with DRB1 alleles showing the most associated TCRs and HLA-C alleles showing the fewest. Three of the identified cytomegalovirus-associated TCR beta chains were confirmed in vitro to be specific for cytomegalovirus antigens. In a later analysis, several top co-occurrence clusters were reported to appear linked to parvovirus B19, influenza, CMV and Epstein-Barr virus. Because the 87-base-pair reads could not distinguish some IMGT-functional V segments, including TRBV6-2 and TRBV6-3, those segments were excluded. Presence/absence analyses assumed roughly uniform sequencing depth across donors, an assumption that may not hold. A cluster of highly shared sequence variants was judged likely to represent a technical artifact of the sequencing pipeline. Specific HLA alleles were associated with around 18,000 TCR beta sequences at a false discovery rate of 0.05 in a later analysis. While some public TCRs were present in many individuals, most TCR sequences turned up only very rarely across donors.

Comments on this clone: What antigen it recognizes has not been identified. No much larger clone is present one base from it, and per-base qualities are unavailable.

The origin of this receptor is a boy between 2 and 10 years old in good health and CMV-seronegative. The chain joins TRBV6-4 to TRBJ2-1, with 11 junctional bases fitting TRBD2. The source material was PBMCs. The CDR3 reads as follows: CASSDKTSGDNEQFF. In nucleotides, the sequence is TGTGCCAGCAGTGACAAGACTAGCGGGGACAATGAGCAGTTCTTC.